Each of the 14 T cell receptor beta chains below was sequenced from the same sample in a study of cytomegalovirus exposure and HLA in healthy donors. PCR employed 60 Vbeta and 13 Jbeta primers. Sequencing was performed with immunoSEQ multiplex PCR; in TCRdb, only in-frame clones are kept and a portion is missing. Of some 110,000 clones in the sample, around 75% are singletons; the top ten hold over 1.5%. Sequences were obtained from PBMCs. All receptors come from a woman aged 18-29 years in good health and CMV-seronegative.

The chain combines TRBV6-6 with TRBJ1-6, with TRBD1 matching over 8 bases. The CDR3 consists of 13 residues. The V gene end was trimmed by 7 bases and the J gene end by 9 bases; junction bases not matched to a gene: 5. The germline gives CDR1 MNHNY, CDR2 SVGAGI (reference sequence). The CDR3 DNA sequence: TGTGCCAGCACCAAGGACAGGGCTTCACCCCTCCACTTT. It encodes CASTKDRASPLHF.

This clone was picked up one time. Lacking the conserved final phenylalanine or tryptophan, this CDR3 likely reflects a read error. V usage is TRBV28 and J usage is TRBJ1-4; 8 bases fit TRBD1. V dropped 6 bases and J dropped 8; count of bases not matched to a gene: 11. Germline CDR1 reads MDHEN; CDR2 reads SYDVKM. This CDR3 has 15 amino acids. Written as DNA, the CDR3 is TGTGCCAGCAGGCGGGCGACAGGGGTGAGAGAAAAACTGTTTGTT. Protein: CASRRATGVREKLFV.

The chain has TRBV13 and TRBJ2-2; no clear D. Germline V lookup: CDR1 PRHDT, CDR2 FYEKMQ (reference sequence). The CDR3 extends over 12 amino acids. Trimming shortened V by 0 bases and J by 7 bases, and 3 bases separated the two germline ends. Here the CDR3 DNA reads TGTGCCAGCAGCTTAGGCAGCGGGGAGCTGTTTTTT. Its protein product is CASSLGSGELFF.

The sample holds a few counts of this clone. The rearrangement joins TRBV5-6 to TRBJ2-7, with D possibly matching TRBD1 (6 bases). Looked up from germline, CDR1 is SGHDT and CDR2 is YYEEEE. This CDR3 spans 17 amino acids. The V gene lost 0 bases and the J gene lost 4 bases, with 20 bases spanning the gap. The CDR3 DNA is TGTGCCAGCAGCTTGGGCCCGATGGGGGCGCAGGGATACGAGCAGTACTTC. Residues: CASSLGPMGAQGYEQYF. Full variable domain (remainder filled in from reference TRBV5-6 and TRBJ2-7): DAGVTQSPTHLIKTRGQQVTLRCSPKSGHDTVSWYQQALGQGPQFIFQYYEEEERQRGNFPDRFSGHQFPNYSSELNVNALLLGDSALYLCASSLGPMGAQGYEQYFGPGTRLTVT.

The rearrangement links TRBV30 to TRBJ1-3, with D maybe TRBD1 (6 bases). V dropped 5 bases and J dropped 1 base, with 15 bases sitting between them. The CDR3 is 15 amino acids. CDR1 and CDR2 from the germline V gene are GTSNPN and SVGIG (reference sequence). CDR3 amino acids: CAWWRTERSGNTIYF. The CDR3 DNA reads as TGTGCCTGGTGGAGGACAGAACGGTCTGGAAACACCATATATTTT.

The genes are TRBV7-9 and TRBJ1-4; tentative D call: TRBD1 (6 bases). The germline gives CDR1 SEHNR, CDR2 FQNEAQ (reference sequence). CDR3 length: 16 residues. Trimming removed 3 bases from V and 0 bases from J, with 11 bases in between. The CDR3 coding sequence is TGTGCCAGCAGCTTTCGAACAGGGTCAACTAATGAAAAACTGTTTTTT. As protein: CASSFRTGSTNEKLFF.

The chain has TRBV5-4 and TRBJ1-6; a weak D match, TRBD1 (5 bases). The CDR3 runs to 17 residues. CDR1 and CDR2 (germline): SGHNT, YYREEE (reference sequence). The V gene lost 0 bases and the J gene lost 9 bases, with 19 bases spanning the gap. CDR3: CASSLGGEFHRTSPLHF. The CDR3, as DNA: TGTGCCAGCAGCTTGGGGGGGGAGTTTCACCGGACTTCACCCCTCCACTTT.

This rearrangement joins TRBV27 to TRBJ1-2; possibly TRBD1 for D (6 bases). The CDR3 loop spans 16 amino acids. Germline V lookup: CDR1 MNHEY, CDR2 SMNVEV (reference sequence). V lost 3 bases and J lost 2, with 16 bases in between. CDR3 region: CASSLGAGGTNYGYTF. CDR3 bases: TGTGCCAGCAGTTTGGGGGCGGGGGGCACCAACTATGGCTACACCTTC.

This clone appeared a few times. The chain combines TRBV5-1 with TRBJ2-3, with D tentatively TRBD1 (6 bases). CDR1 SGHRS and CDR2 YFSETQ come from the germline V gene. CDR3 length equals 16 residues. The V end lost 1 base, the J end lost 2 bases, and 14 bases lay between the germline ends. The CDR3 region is CASSLSSTGLTDTQYF. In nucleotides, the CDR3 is TGCGCCAGCAGCTTGTCTTCGACAGGCCTCACAGATACGCAGTATTTT.

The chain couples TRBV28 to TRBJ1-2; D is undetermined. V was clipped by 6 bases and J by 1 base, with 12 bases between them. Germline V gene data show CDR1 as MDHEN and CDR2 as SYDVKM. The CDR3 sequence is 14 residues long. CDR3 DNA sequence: TGTGCCAGCAGCCAACTACTGAGTAACTATGGCTACACCTTC. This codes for CASSQLLSNYGYTF.

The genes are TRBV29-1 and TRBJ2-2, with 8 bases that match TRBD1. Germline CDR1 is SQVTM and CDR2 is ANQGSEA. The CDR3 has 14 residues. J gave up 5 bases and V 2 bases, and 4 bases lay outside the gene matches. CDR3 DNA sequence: TGCAGCGTTGAAAGACAGGGGTTTACCGGGGAGCTGTTTTTT. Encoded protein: CSVERQGFTGELFF.

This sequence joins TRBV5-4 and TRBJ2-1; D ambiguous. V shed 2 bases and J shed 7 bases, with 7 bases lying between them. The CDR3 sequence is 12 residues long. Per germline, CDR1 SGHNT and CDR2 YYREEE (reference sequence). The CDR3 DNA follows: TGTGCCAGCAGCTTCTCCGGGAATGAGCAGTTCTTC. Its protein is CASSFSGNEQFF.

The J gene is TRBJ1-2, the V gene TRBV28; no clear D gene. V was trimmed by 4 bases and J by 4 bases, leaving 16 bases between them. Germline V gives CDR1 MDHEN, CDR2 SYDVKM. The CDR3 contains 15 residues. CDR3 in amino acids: CASSYPSRAGYGYTF. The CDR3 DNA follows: TGTGCCAGCAGTTACCCGTCTCGAGCGGGCTATGGCTACACCTTC.

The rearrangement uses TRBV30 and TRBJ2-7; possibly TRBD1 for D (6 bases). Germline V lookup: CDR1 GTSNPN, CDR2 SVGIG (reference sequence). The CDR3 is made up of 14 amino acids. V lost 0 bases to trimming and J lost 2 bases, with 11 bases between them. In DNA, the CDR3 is TGTGCCTGGAGTGTACCATGGACAGCCTACGAGCAGTACTTC. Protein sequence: CAWSVPWTAYEQYF.